Shown below are 10 T cell receptor beta chains from a single sample sequenced in a study of T cells in Graves' hyperthyroidism and ophthalmopathy. Using RNA transcripts as the source, TCR beta CDR3 regions were amplified. The HTBI primer set drove a first-round RT-PCR of the TCR CDR3. TCRdb fed the multiplex PCR reads into MiXCR, producing one record per CDR3 protein. Of about 400,000 distinct CDR3 sequences listed, more than 12% were seen once; the top ten hold 20%. Sample: blood. Every receptor here comes from a woman in her thirties with Graves' ophthalmopathy.

In its sample, this clonotype was seen many times. The rearrangement joins TRBV18 to TRBJ1-1; 7 nucleotides match TRBD1. The germline CDR1 and CDR2 sequences are KGHSH and LQKENI. The CDR3 runs 18 residues. Trimming removed 1 base from V and 1 base from J; junction bases left unmatched: 12. CDR3 nucleotides: TGTGCCAGCTCACCACAGTTTGCAGGTGGGACAGCGAACACTGAAGCTTTCTTT. Amino acid sequence: CASSPQFAGGTANTEAFF.

In the case of this clonotype: A much larger clone differs from this one at a single base, so this may be a read error. This rearrangement joins TRBV3-1 to TRBJ2-1; 8 bases are a match to TRBD1. Germline CDR1 reads LGHDT; CDR2 reads YNNKEL (reference sequence). CDR3 size: 14 residues. CDR3 DNA sequence: TGTGTCAGCAGCGACAGGGGTTCGGACAATGAGCAGTTCTTC. It codes for CVSSDRGSDNEQFF.

This clonotype has a count of ten or more. The rearrangement joins TRBV24-1 to TRBJ2-3, with unresolved D. Germline CDR1 and CDR2: KGHDR and SFDVKD. Trimming shortened V by 7 bases and J by 5 bases, and 6 bases separated the two germline ends. The CDR3 extends over 11 amino acids. The CDR3 here is CATSERDTQYF. The DNA for the CDR3 is TGTGCCACCAGCGAACGAGATACGCAGTATTTT.

This clonotype was seen at least ten times. V gene TRBV10-2 combines with J gene TRBJ1-5; D ambiguous. CDR3 length: 13 residues. Per the germline V gene, CDR1 is WSHSY and CDR2 is SAAADI. The germline V and J ends were trimmed by 4 bases and 4 bases, with 8 bases remaining between them. CDR3 protein: CASSVAANQPQHF. For the CDR3, the DNA is TGCGCCAGCAGTGTGGCAGCAAATCAGCCCCAGCATTTT.

In this sample, this clonotype turned up many times. The chain has TRBV19 and TRBJ1-5; possible D gene TRBD1, 5 bases. The V gene lost 3 bases and the J gene lost 5 bases, with 14 bases spanning the gap. The V gene's germline CDR1 is LNHDA and CDR2 SQIVND (reference sequence). The CDR3 runs 15 residues. The CDR3 reads CASSIGGERDQPQHF. DNA for the CDR3: TGTGCCAGTAGTATTGGAGGGGAGCGGGATCAGCCCCAGCATTTT.

The sample holds many counts of this clonotype. The V call is TRBV11-2, the J call TRBJ2-2; 10 bases line up with TRBD2. V was pared by 3 bases and J by 5 bases, with 9 bases of the junction left unmatched. From germline, CDR1 is SGHAT and CDR2 FQNNGV. The CDR3 has 17 amino acids. The CDR3 loop is CASSFMSGGAWTGELFF. For the CDR3, the DNA is TGTGCCAGCAGCTTCATGAGCGGGGGGGCCTGGACCGGGGAGCTGTTTTTT.

This clonotype was observed at least ten times. This chain joins TRBV3-1 and TRBJ2-1, with 7 bases matching TRBD2. Germline assignment: CDR1 LGHDT and CDR2 YNNKEL (reference sequence). J gave up 9 bases and V 3 bases, and 2 bases lay outside the gene matches. This CDR3 is 12 amino acids long. CDR3 coding DNA: TGTGCCAGCAGCCAGGGACTACTTGAGCAGTTCTTC. Protein sequence: CASSQGLLEQFF.

A few counts support this clonotype. The CDR3 is CASSLAVRDPYNEQFF. CDR3 in DNA: TGTGCCAGCAGCTTAGCCGTCAGGGACCCTTACAATGAGCAGTTCTTC. The rearrangement joins TRBV7-2 to TRBJ2-1; TRBD1 or TRBD2 may be the D gene (5 bases each). V was shortened by 0 bases and J by 4 bases, with 13 bases between the two germline ends. Per germline, CDR1 SGHTA and CDR2 FQGNSA. CDR3 size: 16 residues.

This clonotype was counted a few times. A much larger clone differs from this one at a single base, so this may be a read error. This chain connects TRBV3-1 to TRBJ1-3; unclear D gene. CDR1 is LGHDT, CDR2 YNNKEL, per germline (reference sequence). The CDR3 loop spans 14 amino acids. The CDR3, as DNA: TGTGCCAGCAGCCTCAACGGCGGTGGAAACACCGTATATTTT. It translates to CASSLNGGGNTVYF.

Many counts were recorded for this clonotype. The rearrangement joins TRBV7-6 to TRBJ2-3; D is unclear. V was cut by 4 bases and J by 4 bases, with 9 bases left in between. The CDR3 has 13 amino acids. CDR1 is SGHVS and CDR2 is FNYEAQ in the germline V gene. CDR3 in DNA: TGTGCCAGCAGCTCGAATGGGGCAGATACGCAGTATTTT. This gives the protein CASSSNGADTQYF.